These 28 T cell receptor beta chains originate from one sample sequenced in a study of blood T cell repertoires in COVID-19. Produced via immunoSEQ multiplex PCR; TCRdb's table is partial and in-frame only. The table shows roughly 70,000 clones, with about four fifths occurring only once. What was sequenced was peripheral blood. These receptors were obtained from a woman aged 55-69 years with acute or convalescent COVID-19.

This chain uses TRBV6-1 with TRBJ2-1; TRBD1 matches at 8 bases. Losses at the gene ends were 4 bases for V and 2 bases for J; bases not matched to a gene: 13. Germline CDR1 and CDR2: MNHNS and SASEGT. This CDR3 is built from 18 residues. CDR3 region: CASSVPPGQGKPYNEQFF. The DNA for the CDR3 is TGTGCCAGCAGTGTGCCCCCCGGACAGGGTAAACCCTACAATGAGCAGTTCTTC.

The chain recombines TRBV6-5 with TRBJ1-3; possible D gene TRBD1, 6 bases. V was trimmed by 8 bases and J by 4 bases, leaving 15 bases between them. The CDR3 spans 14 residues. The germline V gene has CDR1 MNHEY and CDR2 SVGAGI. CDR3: CASRSGVGGNTIYF. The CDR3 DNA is TGTGCCAGCCGGTCAGGGGTAGGGGGAAACACCATATATTTT.

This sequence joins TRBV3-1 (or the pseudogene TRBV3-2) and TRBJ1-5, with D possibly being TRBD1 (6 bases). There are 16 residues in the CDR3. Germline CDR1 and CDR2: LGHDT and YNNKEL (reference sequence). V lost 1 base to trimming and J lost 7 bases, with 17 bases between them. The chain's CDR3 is CASSQGDGGGAQPQHF. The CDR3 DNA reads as TGTGCCAGCAGCCAAGGTGACGGTGGGGGGGCGCAGCCCCAGCATTTT.

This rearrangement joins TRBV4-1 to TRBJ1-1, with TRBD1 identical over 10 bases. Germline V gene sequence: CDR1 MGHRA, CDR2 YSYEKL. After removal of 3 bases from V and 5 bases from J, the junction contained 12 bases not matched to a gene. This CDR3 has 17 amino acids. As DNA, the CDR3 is TGCGCCAGCAGCCATCCCCTAGTGGGACAGGGGCTGACTGAAGCTTTCTTT. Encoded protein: CASSHPLVGQGLTEAFF.

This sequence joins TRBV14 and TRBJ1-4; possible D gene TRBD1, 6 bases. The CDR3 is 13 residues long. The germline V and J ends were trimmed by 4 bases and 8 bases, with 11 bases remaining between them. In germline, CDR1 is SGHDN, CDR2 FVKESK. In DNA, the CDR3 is TGTGCCAGCAGCCGGGGACACCTGGAAAAACTGTTTTTT. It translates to CASSRGHLEKLFF. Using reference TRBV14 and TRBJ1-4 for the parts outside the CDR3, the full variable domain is EAGVTQFPSHSVIEKGQTVTLRCDPISGHDNLYWYRRVMGKEIKFLLHFVKESKQDESGMPNNRFLAERTGGTYSTLKVQPAELEDSGVYFCASSRGHLEKLFFGSGTQLSVL.

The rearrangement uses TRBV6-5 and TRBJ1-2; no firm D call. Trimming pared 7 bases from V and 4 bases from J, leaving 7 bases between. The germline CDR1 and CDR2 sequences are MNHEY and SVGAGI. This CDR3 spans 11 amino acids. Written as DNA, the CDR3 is TGTGCCAGCACCGAGTTCTATGGCTACACCTTC. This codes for CASTEFYGYTF.

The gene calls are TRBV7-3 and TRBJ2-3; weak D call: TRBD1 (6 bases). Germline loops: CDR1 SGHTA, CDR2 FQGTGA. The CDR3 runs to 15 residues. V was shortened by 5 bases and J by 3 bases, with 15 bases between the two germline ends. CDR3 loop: CASSPQATGTDTQYF. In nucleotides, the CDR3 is TGTGCCAGCAGCCCGCAGGCGACAGGTACAGATACGCAGTATTTT. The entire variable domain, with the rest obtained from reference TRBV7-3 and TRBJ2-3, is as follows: GAGVSQTPSNKVTEKGKYVELRCDPISGHTALYWYRQSLGQGPEFLIYFQGTGAADDSGLPNDRFFAVRPEGSVSTLKIQRTERGDSAVYLCASSPQATGTDTQYFGPGTRLTVL.

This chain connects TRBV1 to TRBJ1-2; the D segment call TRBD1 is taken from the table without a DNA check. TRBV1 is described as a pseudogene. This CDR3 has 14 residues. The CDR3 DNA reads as TGCACCAGCTGGGGACAGGCGGGTAACTATGGCTACACCTTC. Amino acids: CTSWGQAGNYGYTF.

The CDR3 region is CATSDPAAFWPQHF. CDR3 nucleotide sequence: TGTGCCACCAGTGATCCCGCCGCGTTCTGGCCCCAGCATTTT. This rearrangement joins TRBV24-1 to TRBJ1-5; D is ambiguous. This CDR3 is 14 amino acids long. Germline values: CDR1 KGHDR, CDR2 SFDVKD. Trimming removed 3 bases from V and 9 bases from J, with 14 bases in between.

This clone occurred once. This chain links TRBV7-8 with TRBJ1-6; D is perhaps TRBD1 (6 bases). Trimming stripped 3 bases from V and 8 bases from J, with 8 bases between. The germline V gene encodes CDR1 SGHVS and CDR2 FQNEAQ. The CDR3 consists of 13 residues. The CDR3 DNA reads TGTGCCAGCAGCTTGAAGGGGGATTCACCCCTCCACTTT. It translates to CASSLKGDSPLHF.

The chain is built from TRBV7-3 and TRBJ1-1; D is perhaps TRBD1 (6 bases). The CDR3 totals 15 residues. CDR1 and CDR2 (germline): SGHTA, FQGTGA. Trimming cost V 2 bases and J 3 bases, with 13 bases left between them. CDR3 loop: CASSLGRGFYTEAFF. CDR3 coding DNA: TGTGCCAGCAGCTTAGGTAGGGGGTTTTACACTGAAGCTTTCTTT.

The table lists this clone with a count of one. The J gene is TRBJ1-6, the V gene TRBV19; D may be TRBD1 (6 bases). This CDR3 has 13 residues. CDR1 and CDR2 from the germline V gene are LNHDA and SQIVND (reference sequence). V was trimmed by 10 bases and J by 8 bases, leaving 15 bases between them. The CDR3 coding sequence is TGTGCCACCTCGGGACAACTTGATTCACCCCTCCACTTT. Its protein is CATSGQLDSPLHF. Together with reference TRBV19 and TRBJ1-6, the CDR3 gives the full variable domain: DGGITQSPKYLFRKEGQNVTLSCEQNLNHDAMYWYRQDPGQGLRLIYYSQIVNDFQKGDIAEGYSVSREKKESFPLTVTSAQKNPTAFYLCATSGQLDSPLHFGNGTRLTVT.

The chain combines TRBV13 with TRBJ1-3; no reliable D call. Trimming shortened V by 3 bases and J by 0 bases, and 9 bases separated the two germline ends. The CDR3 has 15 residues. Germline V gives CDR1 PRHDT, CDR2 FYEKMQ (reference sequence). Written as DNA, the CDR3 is TGTGCCAGCAGCTTCGCCAGATCCTCTGGAAACACCATATATTTT. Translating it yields CASSFARSSGNTIYF.

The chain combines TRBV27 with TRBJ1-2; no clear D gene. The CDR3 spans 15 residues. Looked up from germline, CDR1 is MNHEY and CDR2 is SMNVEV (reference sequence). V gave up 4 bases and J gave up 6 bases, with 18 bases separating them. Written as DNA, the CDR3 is TGTGCCAGCAGTTCCTCGCTGAGGGAATGGGATGGCTACACCTTC. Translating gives CASSSSLREWDGYTF.

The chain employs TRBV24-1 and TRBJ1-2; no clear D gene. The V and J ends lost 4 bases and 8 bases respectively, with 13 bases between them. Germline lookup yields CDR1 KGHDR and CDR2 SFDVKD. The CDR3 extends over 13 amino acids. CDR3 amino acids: CATSDHEPTGYTF. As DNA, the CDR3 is TGTGCCACCAGTGACCACGAACCGACAGGCTACACCTTC.

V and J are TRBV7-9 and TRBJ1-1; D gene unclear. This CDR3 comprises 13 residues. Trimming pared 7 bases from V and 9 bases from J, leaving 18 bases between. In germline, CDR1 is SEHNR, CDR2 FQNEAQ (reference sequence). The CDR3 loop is CASTHLTRPKAFF. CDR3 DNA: TGTGCCAGCACCCACCTAACCAGGCCTAAAGCTTTCTTT.

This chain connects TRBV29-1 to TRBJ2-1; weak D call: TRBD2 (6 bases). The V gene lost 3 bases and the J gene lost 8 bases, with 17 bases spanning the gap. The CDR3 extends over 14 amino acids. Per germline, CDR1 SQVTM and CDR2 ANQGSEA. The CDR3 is CSVESLAGWDEQFF. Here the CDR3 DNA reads TGCAGCGTTGAGTCACTAGCCGGGTGGGATGAGCAGTTCTTC.

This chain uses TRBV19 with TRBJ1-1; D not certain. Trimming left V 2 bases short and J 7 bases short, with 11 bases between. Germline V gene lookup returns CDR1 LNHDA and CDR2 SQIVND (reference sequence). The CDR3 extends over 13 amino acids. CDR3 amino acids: CASSINNGGEAFF. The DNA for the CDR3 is TGTGCCAGTAGTATAAATAACGGAGGTGAAGCTTTCTTT.

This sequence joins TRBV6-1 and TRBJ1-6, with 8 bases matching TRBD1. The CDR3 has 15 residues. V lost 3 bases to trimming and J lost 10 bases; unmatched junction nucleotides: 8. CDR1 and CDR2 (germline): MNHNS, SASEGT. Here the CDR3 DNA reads TGTGCCAGCAGTGAGGACAGGGCGAGACGGTCACCCCTCCACTTT. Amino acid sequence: CASSEDRARRSPLHF.

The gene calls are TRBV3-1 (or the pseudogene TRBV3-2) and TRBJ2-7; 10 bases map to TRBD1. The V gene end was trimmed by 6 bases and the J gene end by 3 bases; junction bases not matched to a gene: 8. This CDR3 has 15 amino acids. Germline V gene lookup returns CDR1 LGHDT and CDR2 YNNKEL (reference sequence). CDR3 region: CASRRGQGWIYEQYF. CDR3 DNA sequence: TGTGCCAGCAGACGGGGACAGGGGTGGATCTACGAGCAGTACTTC.

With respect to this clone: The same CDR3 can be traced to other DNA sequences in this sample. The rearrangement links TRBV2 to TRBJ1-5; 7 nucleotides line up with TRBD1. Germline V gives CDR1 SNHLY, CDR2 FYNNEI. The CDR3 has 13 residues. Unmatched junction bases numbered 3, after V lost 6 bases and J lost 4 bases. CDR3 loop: CASRGQLNQPQHF. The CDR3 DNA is TGTGCCAGCAGGGGACAGCTTAATCAGCCCCAGCATTTT.

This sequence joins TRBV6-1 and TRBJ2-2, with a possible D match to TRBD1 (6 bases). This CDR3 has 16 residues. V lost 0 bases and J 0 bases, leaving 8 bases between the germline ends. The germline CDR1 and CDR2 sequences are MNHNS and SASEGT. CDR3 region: CASSEAHRANTGELFF. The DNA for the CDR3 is TGTGCCAGCAGTGAAGCTCACAGGGCGAACACCGGGGAGCTGTTTTTT.

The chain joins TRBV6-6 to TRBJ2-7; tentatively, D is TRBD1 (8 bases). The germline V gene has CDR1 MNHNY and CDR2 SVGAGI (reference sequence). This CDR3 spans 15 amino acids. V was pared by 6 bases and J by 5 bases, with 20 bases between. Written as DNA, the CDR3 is TGTGCCAGCAGCTCCCGGGGGGACAGGACCCACGAGCAGTACTTC. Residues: CASSSRGDRTHEQYF.

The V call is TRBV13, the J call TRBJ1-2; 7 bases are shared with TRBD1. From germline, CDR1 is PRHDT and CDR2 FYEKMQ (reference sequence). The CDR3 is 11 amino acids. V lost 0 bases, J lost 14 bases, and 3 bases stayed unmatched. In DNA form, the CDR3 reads TGTGCCAGCAGCTTAGGGGACAGGAGTACCTTC. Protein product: CASSLGDRSTF.

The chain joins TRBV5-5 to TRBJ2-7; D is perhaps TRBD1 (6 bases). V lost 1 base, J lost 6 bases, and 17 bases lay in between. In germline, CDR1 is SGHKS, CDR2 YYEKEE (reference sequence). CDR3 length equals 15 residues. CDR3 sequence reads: CASSLWGLIPGEQYF. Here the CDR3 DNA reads TGTGCCAGCAGCTTGTGGGGGCTCATTCCCGGCGAGCAGTACTTC.

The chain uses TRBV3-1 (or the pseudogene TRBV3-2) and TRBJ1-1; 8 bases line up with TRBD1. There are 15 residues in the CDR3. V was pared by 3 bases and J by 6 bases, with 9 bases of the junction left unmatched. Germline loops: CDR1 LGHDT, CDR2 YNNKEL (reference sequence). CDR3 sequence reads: CASSQSRGRGSEAFF. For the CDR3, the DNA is TGTGCCAGCAGCCAGTCCAGGGGGCGCGGCTCTGAAGCTTTCTTT.

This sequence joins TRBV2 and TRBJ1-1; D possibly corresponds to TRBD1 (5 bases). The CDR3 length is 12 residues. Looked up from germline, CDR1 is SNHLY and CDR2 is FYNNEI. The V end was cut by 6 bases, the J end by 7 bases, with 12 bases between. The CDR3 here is CASSLDKGEAFF. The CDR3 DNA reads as TGTGCCAGCAGCTTGGACAAAGGTGAAGCTTTCTTT. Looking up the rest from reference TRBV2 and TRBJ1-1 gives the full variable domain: EPEVTQTPSHQVTQMGQEVILRCVPISNHLYFYWYRQILGQKVEFLVSFYNNEISEKSEIFDDQFSVERPDGSNFTLKIRSTKLEDSAMYFCASSLDKGEAFFGQGTRLTVV.

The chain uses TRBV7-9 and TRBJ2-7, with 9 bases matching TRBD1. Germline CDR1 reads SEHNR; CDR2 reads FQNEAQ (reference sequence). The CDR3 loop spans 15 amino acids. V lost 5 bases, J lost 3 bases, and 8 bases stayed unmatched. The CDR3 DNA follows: TGTGCCAGCAGCCCTGACAGGGGGATTGGCTACGAGCAGTACTTC. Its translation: CASSPDRGIGYEQYF.